These T cell receptor beta chains were read from a single sample in a study of tumor-infiltrating lymphocytes in primary liver carcinoma. Via MiXCR, TCRdb re-called the multiplex PCR reads, giving one row per CDR3 protein. The repertoire holds approximately 99,000 distinct CDR3 sequences, with around 63% as singletons. The sample was liver tumor tissue from sampling region 5. These receptors came from a woman aged 55 to 70 with primary liver carcinoma and hepatitis B virus infection. Each CDR3 is given with its conserved first and last residue. D genes are given only for firm matches. Part of the rows lack a size; the others show once, few, many or a class for expanded clones.

clone_size,d_call,v_call,j_call,cdr3_nt,cdr3_aa
-,-,TRBV24-1,TRBJ2-7,TGTGCCACCAGTGATTTTTTGGTGGTAGACTTCGAGCAGTACTTC,CATSDFLVVDFEQYF
many,TRBD1,TRBV6-2/TRBV6-3,TRBJ2-7,TGTGCCAGCAGCCCCGGGACAGGGGGCGACGAGCAGTACTTC,CASSPGTGGDEQYF
many,-,TRBV29-1,TRBJ2-3,TGCAGCACAAACACAGATACGCAGTATTTT,CSTNTDTQYF
-,TRBD1,TRBV11-1,TRBJ2-6,TGTATCAGCAGCCCCCCGACAGGGAGCTCTGGGGCCAACGTCCTGACTTTC,CISSPPTGSSGANVLTF
-,-,TRBV29-1,TRBJ1-1,TGCAGCGTTGAAACAGGGAGGAACACTGAAGTTCTCTTT,CSVETGRNTEVLF
few,-,TRBV7-3,TRBJ2-7,TGTGCCAGCAGCTTAGGGGACGGTCGCTCCTACGAGCAGTACTTC,CASSLGDGRSYEQYF
-,-,TRBV29-1,TRBJ2-2,TGCAGCTCTCGGAAGGGGGAGACCGGGGAGCTGTTTTTT,CSSRKGETGELFF
-,TRBD1,TRBV11-3,TRBJ2-3,TGTGCCAGTAGCCGATGGGACAGCAGCACCACAGATACGCAGTATTTT,CASSRWDSSTTDTQYF
-,TRBD2,TRBV6-1,TRBJ2-1,TGTGCCAGCGGTTTGGTAGCGGGAGGGCGTGGGCAGTTCTTC,CASGLVAGGRGQFF
-,TRBD1,TRBV11-2,TRBJ2-3,TGTGCCAGCGGCTTAGCCGGACAGGCGATCACAGATATACAGTATTTT,CASGLAGQAITDIQYF
-,-,TRBV11-2,TRBJ2-7,TGTGCCAGCGGCTTAGAGTGTCGGAGCGAGCAGTACTTC,CASGLECRSEQYF
-,TRBD1,TRBV7-9,TRBJ1-6,TGTGCCAGCAGGGGTCCCGAGACAGGGGAATCACCCCTCCACTTT,CASRGPETGESPLHF
few,-,TRBV5-1,TRBJ1-4,TGCGCCAGCAGCCCATCGGCAACTAATGAAAAACTGTTTTTT,CASSPSATNEKLFF
many,-,TRBV6-2/TRBV6-3,TRBJ2-5,TGTGCCAGCAGTTCCCGGGACATTAAAAAAGAGACCCAGTACTTC,CASSSRDIKKETQYF
once,TRBD1,TRBV6-6,TRBJ1-5,TGTGCCAGCAGTTATTTTGGACAGGGCGGTCAGTCCCAACATTTT,CASSYFGQGGQSQHF